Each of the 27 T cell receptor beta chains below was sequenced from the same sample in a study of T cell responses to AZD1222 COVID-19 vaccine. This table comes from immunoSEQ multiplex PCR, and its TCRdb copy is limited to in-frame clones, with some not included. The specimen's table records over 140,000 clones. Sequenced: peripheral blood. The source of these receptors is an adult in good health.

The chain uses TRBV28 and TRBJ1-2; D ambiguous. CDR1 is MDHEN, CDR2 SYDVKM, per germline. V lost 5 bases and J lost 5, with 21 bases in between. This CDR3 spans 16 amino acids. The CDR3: CASSTHIWSGGYGYTF. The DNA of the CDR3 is TGTGCCAGCAGTACCCACATCTGGTCGGGAGGTTATGGCTACACCTTC.

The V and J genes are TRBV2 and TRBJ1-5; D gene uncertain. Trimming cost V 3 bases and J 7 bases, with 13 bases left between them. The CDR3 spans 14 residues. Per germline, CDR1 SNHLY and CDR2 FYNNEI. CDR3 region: CASSDTGGRQPQHF. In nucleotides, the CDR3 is TGTGCCAGCAGTGATACGGGAGGGAGGCAGCCCCAGCATTTT.

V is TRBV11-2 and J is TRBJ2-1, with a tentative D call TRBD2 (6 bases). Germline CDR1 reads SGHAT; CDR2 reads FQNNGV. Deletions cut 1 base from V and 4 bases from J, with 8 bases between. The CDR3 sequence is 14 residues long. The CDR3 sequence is CASSLAGDYNEQFF. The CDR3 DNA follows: TGTGCCAGCAGCTTAGCGGGGGATTACAATGAGCAGTTCTTC. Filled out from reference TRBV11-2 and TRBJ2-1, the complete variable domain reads EAGVAQSPRYKIIEKRQSVAFWCNPISGHATLYWYQQILGQGPKLLIQFQNNGVVDDSQLPKDRFSAERLKGVDSTLKIQPAKLEDSAVYLCASSLAGDYNEQFFGPGTRLTVL.

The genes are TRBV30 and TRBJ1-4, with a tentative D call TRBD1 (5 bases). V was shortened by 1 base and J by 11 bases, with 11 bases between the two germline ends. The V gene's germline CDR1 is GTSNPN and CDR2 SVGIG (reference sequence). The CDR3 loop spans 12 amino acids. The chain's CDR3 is CAWSADSTKLFF. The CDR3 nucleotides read TGTGCCTGGAGTGCCGACAGCACCAAACTGTTTTTT.

The CDR3 reads CASSSGQGVPALHF. The CDR3 nucleotides read TGCGCCAGCAGCTCGGGACAGGGGGTTCCGGCCCTCCACTTT. This rearrangement joins TRBV5-1 to TRBJ1-6; 11 positions match TRBD1. The junction had 7 bases not matched to a gene; V was cut back by 3 bases and J by 14 bases. Germline CDR1 SGHRS, CDR2 YFSETQ. The CDR3 is 14 residues long.

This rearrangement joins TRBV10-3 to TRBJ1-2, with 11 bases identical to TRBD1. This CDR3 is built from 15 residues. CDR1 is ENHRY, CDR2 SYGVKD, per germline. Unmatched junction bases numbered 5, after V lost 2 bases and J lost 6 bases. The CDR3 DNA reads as TGTGCCATCAGTGAGACCGGACAGGGGGCGGATGGCTACACCTTC. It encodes CAISETGQGADGYTF.

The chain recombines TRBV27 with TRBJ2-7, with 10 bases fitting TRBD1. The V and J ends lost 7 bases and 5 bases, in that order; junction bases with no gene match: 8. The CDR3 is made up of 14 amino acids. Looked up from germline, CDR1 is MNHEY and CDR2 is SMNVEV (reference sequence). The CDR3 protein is CASKLDRGLNEQYF. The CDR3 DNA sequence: TGTGCCAGCAAGCTAGACAGGGGGCTCAACGAGCAGTACTTC.

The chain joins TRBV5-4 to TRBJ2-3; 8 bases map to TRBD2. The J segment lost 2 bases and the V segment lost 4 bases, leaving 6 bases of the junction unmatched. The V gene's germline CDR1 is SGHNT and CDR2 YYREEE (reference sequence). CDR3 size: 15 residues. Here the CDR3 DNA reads TGTGCCAGCAGCCTGAGCGGGGGAAACACAGATACGCAGTATTTT. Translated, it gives CASSLSGGNTDTQYF.

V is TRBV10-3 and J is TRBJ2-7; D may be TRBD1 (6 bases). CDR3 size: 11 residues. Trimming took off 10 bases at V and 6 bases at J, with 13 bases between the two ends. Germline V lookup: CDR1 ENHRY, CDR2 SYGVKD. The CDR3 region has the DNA TGTGCCAGTCAACAGGGTCGCGAGCAGTACTTC. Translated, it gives CASQQGREQYF.

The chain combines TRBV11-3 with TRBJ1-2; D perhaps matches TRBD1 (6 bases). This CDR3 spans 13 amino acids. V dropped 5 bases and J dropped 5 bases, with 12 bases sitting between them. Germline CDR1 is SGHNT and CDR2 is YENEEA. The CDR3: CASSRDRKYGYTF. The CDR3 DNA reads TGTGCCAGCAGCCGAGACAGGAAATATGGCTACACCTTC.

DNA for the CDR3: TGTGCCAGCAGCTTAGGCGGGAGACTAGCGGGGGGCGGTTACGAGCAGTACTTC. Its protein is CASSLGGRLAGGGYEQYF. The chain combines TRBV7-8 with TRBJ2-7, with 13 bases matching TRBD2. CDR3 length: 18 residues. Germline loops: CDR1 SGHVS, CDR2 FQNEAQ. V gave up 1 base and J gave up 4 bases; unmatched junction bases: 10.

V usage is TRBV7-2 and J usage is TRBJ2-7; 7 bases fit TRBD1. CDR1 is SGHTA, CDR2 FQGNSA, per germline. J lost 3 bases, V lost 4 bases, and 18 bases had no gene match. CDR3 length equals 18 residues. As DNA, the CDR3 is TGTGCCAGCAGCTCCGACAGGGCCCCAGGCGTAAAAATCTACGAGCAGTACTTC. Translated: CASSSDRAPGVKIYEQYF.

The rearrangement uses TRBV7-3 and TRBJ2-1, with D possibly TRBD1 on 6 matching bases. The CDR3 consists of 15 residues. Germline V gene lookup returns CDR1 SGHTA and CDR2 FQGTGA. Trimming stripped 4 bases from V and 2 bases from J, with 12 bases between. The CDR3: CASSSRGGTYNEQFF. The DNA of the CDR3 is TGTGCCAGCAGCTCCCGAGGGGGTACCTACAATGAGCAGTTCTTC.

The CDR3 DNA is TGTGCCAGCAGCTTAGCGTTCGGGACAGTAAAATCTGGGGCCAACGTCCTGACTTTC. It is translated as CASSLAFGTVKSGANVLTF. This chain connects TRBV11-1 to TRBJ2-6; 7 bases fit TRBD1. Germline V lookup: CDR1 SGHAT, CDR2 FQDESV (reference sequence). V lost 0 bases, J lost 1 base, and 9 bases stayed unmatched. The CDR3 runs to 19 residues.

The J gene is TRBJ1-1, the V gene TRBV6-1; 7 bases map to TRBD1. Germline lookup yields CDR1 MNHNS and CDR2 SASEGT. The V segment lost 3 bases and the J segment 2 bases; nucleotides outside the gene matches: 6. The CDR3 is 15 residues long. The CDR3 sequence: CASSDYRGVNTEAFF. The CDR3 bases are TGTGCCAGCAGTGATTACAGGGGCGTTAACACTGAAGCTTTCTTT.

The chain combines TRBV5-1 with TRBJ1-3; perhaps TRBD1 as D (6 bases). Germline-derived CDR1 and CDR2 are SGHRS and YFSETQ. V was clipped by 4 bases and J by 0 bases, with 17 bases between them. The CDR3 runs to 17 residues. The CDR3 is CASSRHAGTSSGNTIYF. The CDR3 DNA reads TGCGCCAGCAGCCGGCACGCCGGGACATCCTCTGGAAACACCATATATTTT.

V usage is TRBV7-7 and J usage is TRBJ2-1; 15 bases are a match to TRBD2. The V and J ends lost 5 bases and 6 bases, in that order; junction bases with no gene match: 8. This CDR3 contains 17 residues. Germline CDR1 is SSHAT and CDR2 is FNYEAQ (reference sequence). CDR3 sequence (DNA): TGTGCCAGCAGCCCGGGACTAGCGGGGGGTCGGGGCAATGAGCAGTTCTTC. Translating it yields CASSPGLAGGRGNEQFF.

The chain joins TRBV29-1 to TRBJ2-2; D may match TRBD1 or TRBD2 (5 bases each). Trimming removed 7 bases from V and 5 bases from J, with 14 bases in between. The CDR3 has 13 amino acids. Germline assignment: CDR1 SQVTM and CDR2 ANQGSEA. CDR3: CSAWDLGTGELFF. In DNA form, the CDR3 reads TGCAGCGCCTGGGACCTGGGGACCGGGGAGCTGTTTTTT.

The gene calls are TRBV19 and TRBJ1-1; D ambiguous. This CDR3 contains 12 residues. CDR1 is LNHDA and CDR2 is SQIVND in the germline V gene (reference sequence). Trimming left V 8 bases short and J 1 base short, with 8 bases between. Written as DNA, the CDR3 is TGTGCCAGTGTCTTGGCGAACACTGAAGCTTTCTTT. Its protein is CASVLANTEAFF.

The CDR3 is CASSPTSGAYNEQFF. DNA for the CDR3: TGTGCCAGCAGCCCAACTAGCGGGGCTTACAATGAGCAGTTCTTC. The chain employs TRBV28 and TRBJ2-1; 10 bases are shared with TRBD2. Germline CDR1 is MDHEN and CDR2 is SYDVKM. V shed 6 bases and J 4 bases; nucleotides not matched to a gene: 6. The CDR3 sequence is 15 residues long.

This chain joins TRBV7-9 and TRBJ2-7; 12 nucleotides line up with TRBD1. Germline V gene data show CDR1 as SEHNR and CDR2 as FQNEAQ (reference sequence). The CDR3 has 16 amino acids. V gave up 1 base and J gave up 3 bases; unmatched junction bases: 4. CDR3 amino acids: CASSLGGTGGYYEQYF. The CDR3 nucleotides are TGTGCCAGCAGCTTAGGCGGGACAGGGGGCTACTACGAGCAGTACTTC.

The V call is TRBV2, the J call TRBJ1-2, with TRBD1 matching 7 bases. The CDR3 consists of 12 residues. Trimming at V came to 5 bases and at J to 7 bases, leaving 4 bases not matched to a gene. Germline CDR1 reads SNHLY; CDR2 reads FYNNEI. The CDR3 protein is CASSPTGSGYTF. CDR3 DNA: TGTGCCAGCAGTCCGACAGGGTCTGGCTACACCTTC. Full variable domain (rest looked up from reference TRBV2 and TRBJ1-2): EPEVTQTPSHQVTQMGQEVILRCVPISNHLYFYWYRQILGQKVEFLVSFYNNEISEKSEIFDDQFSVERPDGSNFTLKIRSTKLEDSAMYFCASSPTGSGYTFGSGTRLTVV.

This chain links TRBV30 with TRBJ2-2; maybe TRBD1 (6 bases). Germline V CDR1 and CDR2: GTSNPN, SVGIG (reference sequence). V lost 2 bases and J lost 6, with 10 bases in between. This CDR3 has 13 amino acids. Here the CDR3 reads CAWSNRVSGELFF. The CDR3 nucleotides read TGTGCCTGGAGTAACAGGGTTTCCGGGGAGCTGTTTTTT.

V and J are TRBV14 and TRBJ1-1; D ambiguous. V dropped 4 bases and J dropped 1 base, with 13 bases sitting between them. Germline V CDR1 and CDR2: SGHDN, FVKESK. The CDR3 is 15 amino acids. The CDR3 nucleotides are TGTGCCAGCAGCCTCTATGGACGGAAGAACACTGAAGCTTTCTTT. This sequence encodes CASSLYGRKNTEAFF.

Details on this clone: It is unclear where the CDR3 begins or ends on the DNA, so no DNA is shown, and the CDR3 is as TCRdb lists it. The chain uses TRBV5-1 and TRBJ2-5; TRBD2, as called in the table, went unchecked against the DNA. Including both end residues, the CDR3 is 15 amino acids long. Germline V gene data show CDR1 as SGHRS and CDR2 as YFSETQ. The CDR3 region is CASSFGPGSRETQYF.

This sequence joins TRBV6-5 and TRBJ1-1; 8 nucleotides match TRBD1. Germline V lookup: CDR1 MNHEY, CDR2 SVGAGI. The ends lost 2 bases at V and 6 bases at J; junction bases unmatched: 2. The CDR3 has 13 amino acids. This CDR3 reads CASSYDRGSEAFF. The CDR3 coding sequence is TGTGCCAGCAGTTACGACAGGGGATCTGAAGCTTTCTTT.

The CDR3 protein is CASSFYPDEVTEAFF. The CDR3 bases are TGTGCCAGCAGCTTCTACCCAGATGAGGTCACTGAAGCTTTCTTT. V is TRBV7-8 and J is TRBJ1-1; D gene unclear. Deletions cut 3 bases from V and 4 bases from J, with 15 bases between. This CDR3 spans 15 amino acids. The germline V gene has CDR1 SGHVS and CDR2 FQNEAQ. Full variable domain (rest looked up from reference TRBV7-8 and TRBJ1-1): GAGVSQSPRYKVAKRGQDVALRCDPISGHVSLFWYQQALGQGPEFLTYFQNEAQLDKSGLPSDRFFAERPEGSVSTLKIQRTQQEDSAVYLCASSFYPDEVTEAFFGQGTRLTVV.